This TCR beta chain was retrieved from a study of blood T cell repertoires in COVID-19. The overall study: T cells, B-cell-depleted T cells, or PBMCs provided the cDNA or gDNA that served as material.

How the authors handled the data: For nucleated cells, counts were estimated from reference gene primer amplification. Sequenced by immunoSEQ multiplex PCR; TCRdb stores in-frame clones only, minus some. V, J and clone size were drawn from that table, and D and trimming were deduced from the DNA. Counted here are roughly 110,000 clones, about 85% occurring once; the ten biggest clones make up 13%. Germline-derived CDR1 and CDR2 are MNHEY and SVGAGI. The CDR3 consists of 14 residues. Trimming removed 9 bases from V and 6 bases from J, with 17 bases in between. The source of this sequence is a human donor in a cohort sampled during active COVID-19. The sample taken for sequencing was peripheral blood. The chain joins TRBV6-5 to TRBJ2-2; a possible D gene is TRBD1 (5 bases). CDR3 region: CASGATLESGELFF. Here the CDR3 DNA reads TGTGCCAGTGGGGCTACCCTGGAGTCCGGGGAGCTGTTTTTT.